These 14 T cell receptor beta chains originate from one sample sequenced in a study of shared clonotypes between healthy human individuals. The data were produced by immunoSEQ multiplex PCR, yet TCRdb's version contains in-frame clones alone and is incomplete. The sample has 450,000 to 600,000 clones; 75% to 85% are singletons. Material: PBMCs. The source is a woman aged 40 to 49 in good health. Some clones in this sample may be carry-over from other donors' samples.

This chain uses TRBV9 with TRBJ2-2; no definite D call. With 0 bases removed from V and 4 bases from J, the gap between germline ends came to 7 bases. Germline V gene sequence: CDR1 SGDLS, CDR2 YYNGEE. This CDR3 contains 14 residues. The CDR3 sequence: CASSVGLVTGELFF. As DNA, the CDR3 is TGTGCCAGCAGCGTAGGTCTAGTCACCGGGGAGCTGTTTTTT.

The CDR3 region is CASSLEASGSPSSYEQYF. The CDR3 DNA reads TGCGCCAGCAGCTTGGAGGCTAGCGGGAGCCCCTCTTCCTACGAGCAGTACTTC. V is TRBV5-1 and J is TRBJ2-7; 10 nucleotides match TRBD2. Germline values: CDR1 SGHRS, CDR2 YFSETQ. V gave up 0 bases and J gave up 1 base; unmatched junction bases: 10. There are 18 residues in the CDR3. Full variable domain (missing parts from reference TRBV5-1 and TRBJ2-7): KAGVTQTPRYLIKTRGQQVTLSCSPISGHRSVSWYQQTPGQGLQFLFEYFSETQRNKGNFPGRFSGRQFSNSRSEMNVSTLELGDSALYLCASSLEASGSPSSYEQYFGPGTRLTVT.

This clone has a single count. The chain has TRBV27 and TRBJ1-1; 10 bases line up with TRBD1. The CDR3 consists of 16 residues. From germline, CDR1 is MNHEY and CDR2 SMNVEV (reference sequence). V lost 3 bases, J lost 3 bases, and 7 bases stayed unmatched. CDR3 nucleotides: TGTGCCAGCAGTTTCGGGACAGGGGCTAGGGACACTGAAGCTTTCTTT. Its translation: CASSFGTGARDTEAFF.

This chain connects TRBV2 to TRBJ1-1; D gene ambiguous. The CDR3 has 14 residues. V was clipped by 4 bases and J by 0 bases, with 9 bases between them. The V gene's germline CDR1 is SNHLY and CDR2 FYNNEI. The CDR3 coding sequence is TGTGCCAGCAGTGTAACTGGGGTGAACACTGAAGCTTTCTTT. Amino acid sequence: CASSVTGVNTEAFF.

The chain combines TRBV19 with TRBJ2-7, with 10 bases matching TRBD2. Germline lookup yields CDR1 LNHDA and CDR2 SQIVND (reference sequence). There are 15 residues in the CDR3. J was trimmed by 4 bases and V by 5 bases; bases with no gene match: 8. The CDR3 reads CASSGPTSGTYEQYF. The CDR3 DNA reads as TGTGCCAGTAGTGGCCCCACTAGCGGGACTTACGAGCAGTACTTC.

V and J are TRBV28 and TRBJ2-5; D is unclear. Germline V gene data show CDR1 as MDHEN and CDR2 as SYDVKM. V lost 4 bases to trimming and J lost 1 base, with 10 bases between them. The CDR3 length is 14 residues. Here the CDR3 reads CASSSSLSQETQYF. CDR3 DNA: TGTGCCAGCAGTTCCTCCCTGTCCCAAGAGACCCAGTACTTC.

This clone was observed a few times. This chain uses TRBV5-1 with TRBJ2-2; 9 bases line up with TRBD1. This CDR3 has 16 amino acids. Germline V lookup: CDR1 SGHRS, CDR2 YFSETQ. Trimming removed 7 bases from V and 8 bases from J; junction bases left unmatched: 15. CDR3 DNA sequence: TGCGCCAGCCTGGCCGGGACAGGGTTTGCCTCGGGGGAGCTGTTTTTT. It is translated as CASLAGTGFASGELFF.

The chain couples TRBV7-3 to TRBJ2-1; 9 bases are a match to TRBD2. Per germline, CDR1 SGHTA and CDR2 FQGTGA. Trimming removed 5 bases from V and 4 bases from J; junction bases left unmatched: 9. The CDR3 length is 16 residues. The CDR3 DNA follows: TGTGCCAGCAGCACCCTAGCGGGGCCTGGGTACAATGAGCAGTTCTTC. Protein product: CASSTLAGPGYNEQFF.

Here the CDR3 DNA reads TGTGCCAGCAGCAGGAGGGGACTAGCGGACACCGGGGAGCTGTTTTTT. Translation: CASSRRGLADTGELFF. The chain links TRBV7-2 to TRBJ2-2; 11 bases are a match to TRBD2. The CDR3 length is 16 residues. V lost 5 bases and J lost 3; bases outside the gene matches: 5. From germline, CDR1 is SGHTA and CDR2 FQGNSA.

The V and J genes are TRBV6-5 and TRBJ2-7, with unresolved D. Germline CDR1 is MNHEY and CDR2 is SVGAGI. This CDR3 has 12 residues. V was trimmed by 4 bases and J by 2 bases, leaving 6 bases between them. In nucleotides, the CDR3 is TGTGCCAGCAGTTCTGACACCTACGAGCAGTACTTC. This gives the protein CASSSDTYEQYF.

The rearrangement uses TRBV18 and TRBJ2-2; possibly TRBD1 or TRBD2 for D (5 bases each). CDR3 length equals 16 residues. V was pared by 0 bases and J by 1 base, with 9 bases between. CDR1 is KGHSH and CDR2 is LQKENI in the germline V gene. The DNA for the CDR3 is TGTGCCAGCTCACCACCGAGGGGCTGGAACACCGGGGAGCTGTTTTTT. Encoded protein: CASSPPRGWNTGELFF.

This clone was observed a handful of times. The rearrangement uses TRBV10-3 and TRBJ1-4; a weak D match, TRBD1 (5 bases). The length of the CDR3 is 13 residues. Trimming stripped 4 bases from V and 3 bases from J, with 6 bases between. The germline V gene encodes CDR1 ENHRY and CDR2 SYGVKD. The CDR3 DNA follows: TGTGCCATCAGTGGCAGGGCTAATGAAAAACTGTTTTTT. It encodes CAISGRANEKLFF.

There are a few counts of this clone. For the CDR3, the DNA is TGTGCCAGCAGCCAGGGTGGAAACACCATATATTTT. Translation gives CASSQGGNTIYF. V is TRBV11-3 and J is TRBJ1-3; possibly TRBD1 for D (5 bases). V was pared by 5 bases and J by 3 bases, with 5 bases between. The CDR3 has 12 amino acids. From germline, CDR1 is SGHNT and CDR2 YENEEA.

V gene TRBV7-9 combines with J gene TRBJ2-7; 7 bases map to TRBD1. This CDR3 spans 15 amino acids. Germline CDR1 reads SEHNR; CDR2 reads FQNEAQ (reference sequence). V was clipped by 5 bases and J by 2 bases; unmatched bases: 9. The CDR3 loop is CASSQKTGNPYEQYF. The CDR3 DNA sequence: TGTGCCAGCAGCCAGAAGACAGGGAATCCCTACGAGCAGTACTTC.